The rows below give T cell receptor beta chains drawn from one sample of a study of CD8 T cells in ankylosing spondylitis. In TCRdb, the 5' RACE reads were re-called with MiXCR into one record per CDR3 protein. The table records about 300,000 distinct CDR3 sequences, roughly 20% of them present only once. The sequenced sample was blood, either unsorted or a sorted T cell fraction (not recorded which). The receptors shown here come from a female donor with ankylosing spondylitis or in good health (not recorded which). Each CDR3 is given with its conserved first and last residue. A D gene is named only where the DNA matches it firmly. Some rows mark clone size as missing; the rest say once, few, many or name a class of expanded clone.

TRBD1	TRBJ1-2	TRBV4-3	NA	TGCGCCAGCAGCCAAGAGAACAGGGGGAACTATGGCTACACCTTC	CASSQENRGNYGYTF
NA	TRBJ1-1	TRBV20-1	NA	TGCAGTGCTAGTCATAGGGAGGGGACTGAAGCTTTCTTT	CSASHREGTEAFF
NA	TRBJ2-4	TRBV29-1	many	TGCAGCGTTGTTCAGGGAGTGTCGGCCAAAAACATTCAGTACTTC	CSVVQGVSAKNIQYF
NA	TRBJ2-1	TRBV5-1	NA	TGCGCCAGCAGCTTGGGCAGCCCCTACAATGAGCAGTTCTTC	CASSLGSPYNEQFF
NA	TRBJ1-4	TRBV7-2	few	TGTGCCAGCAGCGGGGGGGCAACTAATGAAAAACTGTTTTTT	CASSGGATNEKLFF
TRBD2	TRBJ2-1	TRBV7-2	NA	TGTGCCAGCAGAGAGACTAGCGGGCCCTTGGGTGAGCAGTTCTTC	CASRETSGPLGEQFF
NA	TRBJ2-1	TRBV27	once	TGTGCCAGCAGTTTATTAGTGGGCGGGTGGGCCGACAATGAGCAGTTCTTC	CASSLLVGGWADNEQFF
NA	TRBJ1-4	TRBV12-3/TRBV12-4	few	TGTGCCAGCAGGACGGACTATAATGAAAAACTGTTTTTT	CASRTDYNEKLFF
NA	TRBJ2-1	TRBV15	NA	TGTGCCACCAGCAGAGACCACTTACCTGGGTCAGGAGGAGGCAATGAGCAGTTCTTC	CATSRDHLPGSGGGNEQFF
TRBD2	TRBJ2-1	TRBV20-1	few	TGCAGTGCTTTCGCGGGAGGGCACTACAATGAGCAGTTCTTC	CSAFAGGHYNEQFF
NA	TRBJ1-1	TRBV12-3/TRBV12-4	many	TGTGCCAGCAGTTCCGGGACACTTGGTGTTGGAGCTTTCTTT	CASSSGTLGVGAFF
NA	TRBJ2-7	TRBV25-1	many	TGTGCCAGCAGTGAATGGGGGAGCGAGCAGTACTTC	CASSEWGSEQYF
TRBD1	TRBJ1-1	TRBV20-1	NA	TGCAGTGCTAGAGACTGGACAGGGGGGGCTTTTAACACTGAAGCTTTCTTT	CSARDWTGGAFNTEAFF
NA	TRBJ1-1	TRBV7-9	few	TGTGCCAGCAGCCTCGCCAGGGCAGTTGAAGCTTTCTTT	CASSLARAVEAFF
TRBD2	TRBJ2-5	TRBV12-3/TRBV12-4	NA	TGTGCCAGCAGTTCCGGAGGAACTAGCGGGAGTCGCGAGACCCAGTACTTC	CASSSGGTSGSRETQYF
TRBD1	TRBJ2-1	TRBV5-1	few	TGCGCCAGCAGCACGGACAGGGCGAGCTACAATGAGCAGTTCTTC	CASSTDRASYNEQFF
NA	TRBJ2-3	TRBV20-1	once	TGCAGTGCTAGAGGCCCTCTAAGCGGGCGGAAAACAGATACGCAGTATTTT	CSARGPLSGRKTDTQYF
NA	TRBJ2-7	TRBV5-1	NA	TGCGCCAGCAGAGAAAGGAACGAGCAGTACTTC	CASRERNEQYF
TRBD2	TRBJ2-5	TRBV5-4	NA	TGTGCCAGCAGCGGGGGACTAGCGGGAGTAGCGGAGACCCAGTACTTC	CASSGGLAGVAETQYF
NA	TRBJ2-6	TRBV10-3	NA	TGTGCCATCAGTGAGTCAGGAGGCTCTGGGGCCAACGTCCTGACTTTC	CAISESGGSGANVLTF
TRBD2	TRBJ2-1	TRBV5-1	NA	TGCGCCAGCAGTATGGCTAGCGGGAGGCAATCCCATTACAATGAGCAGTTCTTC	CASSMASGRQSHYNEQFF
NA	TRBJ2-5	TRBV20-1	NA	TGCAGTGCTAGTCAGGGAGTGGAGACCCAGTACTTC	CSASQGVETQYF
TRBD1	TRBJ2-3	TRBV10-3	NA	TGTGCCATCAGTCCCGCGACAGGGCATGGGGGAAGACGCACAGATACGCAGTATTTT	CAISPATGHGGRRTDTQYF
NA	TRBJ2-1	TRBV6-6	few	TGTGCCAGCAGTTACTTACTAGTCCATGAGCAGTTCTTC	CASSYLLVHEQFF
NA	TRBJ2-5	TRBV7-9	NA	TGTGCCGGCATGGGGAGAGGAGAGACCCAGTACTTC	CAGMGRGETQYF
TRBD1	TRBJ2-7	TRBV6-1	many	TGTGCCAGCAGTGGCAGGACAGGGGGTCTCTACGAGCAGTACTTC	CASSGRTGGLYEQYF
NA	TRBJ1-2	TRBV6-2/TRBV6-3	few	TGTGCCAGCAGCCGGACAGTTCTTGGCTACACCTTC	CASSRTVLGYTF
NA	TRBJ1-4	TRBV20-1	NA	TGCAGTGCTACCGGGGCCGGGGAAAAACTGTTTTTT	CSATGAGEKLFF
NA	TRBJ1-5	TRBV12-3/TRBV12-4	few	TGTGCCAGCAGTTTACAGGTACAGCCCCAGCATTTT	CASSLQVQPQHF
NA	TRBJ2-7	TRBV2	few	TGTGCCAGCTCACCCATCAGGGGTTCGTCCTACGAGCAGTACTTC	CASSPIRGSSYEQYF
NA	TRBJ2-6	TRBV7-8	few	TGTGCCAGCAGCTTCCTGGACAGATCTGGGGCCAACGTCCTGACTTTC	CASSFLDRSGANVLTF
TRBD1	TRBJ2-7	TRBV10-3	NA	TGTGCCATCGGTCTGGACAGGGTCTCTGAGCAGTACTTC	CAIGLDRVSEQYF
NA	TRBJ2-2	TRBV7-8	many	TGTGCCAGCAGCTTAGCGCGAGTGAACACCGGGGAGCTGTTTTTT	CASSLARVNTGELFF
NA	TRBJ2-3	TRBV2	NA	TGTGCCAGCAGTTCCTACGCCACTAGCACAGATACGCAGTATTTT	CASSSYATSTDTQYF
TRBD1	TRBJ2-7	TRBV6-5	few	TGTGCCAGCAGTTACTCGACAGGGGAAGGCGAGCAGTACTTC	CASSYSTGEGEQYF
NA	TRBJ1-1	TRBV12-3/TRBV12-4	NA	TGTGCCAGCAGTCCGTGGATGAACACTGAAGCTTTCTTT	CASSPWMNTEAFF
TRBD1	TRBJ2-1	TRBV7-2	NA	TGTGCCAGCAGCTTAGCCCTTCTCAGGGGGAATGAGCAGTTCTTC	CASSLALLRGNEQFF
NA	TRBJ2-1	TRBV12-3/TRBV12-4	few	TGTGCCAGCGCCACAGGTTACCCCCAGTTCTTC	CASATGYPQFF
TRBD2	TRBJ2-1	TRBV9	many	TGTGCCAGCAGCGTAGCCAGCGGGGCTTACAATGAGCAGTTCTTC	CASSVASGAYNEQFF
TRBD1	TRBJ2-7	TRBV29-1	few	TGCAGCGTTAAACCGGGACAGAGCTACGAGCAGTACTTC	CSVKPGQSYEQYF
TRBD1	TRBJ2-1	TRBV11-3	NA	TGTGCCAGCAGCCACCGACAGGGAGCATACAATGAGCAGTTCTTC	CASSHRQGAYNEQFF
TRBD2	TRBJ2-3	TRBV15	NA	TGTGCCACCAGCAAAAGGCTAGCGGGAGGAGATACGCAGTATTTT	CATSKRLAGGDTQYF
NA	TRBJ2-5	TRBV6-6	NA	TGTGCCAGCAGTTATCAGGTTACCCAGTACTTC	CASSYQVTQYF
NA	TRBJ2-3	TRBV21-1	NA	TGTGCCAGCAGCAAACCCCTCCCGGCGGGGAACGGATCAGATACGCAGTATTTT	CASSKPLPAGNGSDTQYF
TRBD1	TRBJ2-3	TRBV20-1	NA	TGCAGTGCTGGACAGGGTGGAGCAGATACGCAGTATTTT	CSAGQGGADTQYF
TRBD2	TRBJ2-7	TRBV12-3/TRBV12-4	many	TGTGCCAGCAGTTTGGCGGGGGGATCCTACGAGCAGTACTTC	CASSLAGGSYEQYF
NA	TRBJ1-3	TRBV4-3	few	TGCGCCAGCAGATTTCCCACCTCACGTTCCGGAAACACCATATATTTT	CASRFPTSRSGNTIYF
NA	TRBJ1-2	TRBV5-1	NA	TGCGCCAGCAGCTTGAAGGGAAACTATGGCTACACCTTC	CASSLKGNYGYTF
NA	TRBJ2-1	TRBV7-8	few	TGTGCCAGCAGCCCTCTCACTAGCAGCAATGAGCAGTTCTTC	CASSPLTSSNEQFF